This T cell receptor (beta chain) came from a study of blood T cell repertoires in COVID-19. Study-wide context: Specimens from acute and convalescent COVID-19 originated in the United States, Italy and Spain. From T cells, B-cell-depleted T cells, or PBMCs came the material, which was cDNA or gDNA.

Germline CDR1 reads SGDLS; CDR2 reads YYNGEE. This CDR3 spans 15 amino acids. With 3 bases clipped from V and 0 bases from J, the junction kept 4 bases outside the gene matches. Symptom resolution, clearance, or two negative PCRs marked donors in Cohort 3 as recovered. Original data processing: Researchers report that nucleated cell counts were estimated from reference gene primer amplification. The method was immunoSEQ multiplex PCR; TCRdb's version includes in-frame clones alone and lacks a portion of them. The V and J calls and the clone size are those of that table, but D and trimming were determined from the DNA. The sample records approximately 140,000 clones, 86% being singletons. This clone came up a few times.

The sample comprised PBMCs or T cells enriched from blood (not recorded which). The clonotype originates from a woman aged 45-59 years who had recovered from COVID-19. The chain links TRBV9 to TRBJ2-3, with 7 bases lining up with TRBD2. DNA of the CDR3: TGTGCCAGCAGCGACGGGGGGACCAGCACAGATACGCAGTATTTT. Translating gives CASSDGGTSTDTQYF.